This TCR beta chain was identified in a study of human T cells and chemical hapten exposure. Overall study: The scalp of each patient received a weekly diphenylcyclopropenone dose for the full roughly 23-week study. Mostly female patients had alopecia areata, totalis or universalis.

Time point given: patch test 1, 2 weeks after DPC sensitization. Sample treatment: therapeutic diphenylcyclopropenone sensitization with weekly scalp DPC. Trimming took 1 base from V and 2 from J; bases not matched to a gene: 4. The CDR3 is 15 amino acids. Whole-study results and caveats: The number of TCRs over 1 in 1000 frequency stayed unchanged after DPC. Expanded TCRs created a significantly greater count of big CDR3 similarity clusters than controls did.

This clonotype was seen many times. Its antigen is still unknown. TCRdb redid the calling of the RACE reads with MiXCR, one entry per CDR3 protein. The top ten clones hold approximately 8% of a sample with fewer than 400,000 distinct CDR3 sequences, about 7% of them seen once. V gene TRBV12-3 or TRBV12-4 combines with J gene TRBJ1-1, with 7 bases that match TRBD1. Sequenced material: whole blood, taken in connection with sensitization to the hapten diphenylcyclopropenone (DPC). The source of this sequence is a woman aged 18-29 years with alopecia areata. Some clones in this sample may be carry-over from other donors' samples. The CDR3 DNA sequence: TGTGCCAGCAGTTTAGGGGGGACAGCTAACACTGAAGCTTTCTTT. This gives the protein CASSLGGTANTEAFF.